This T cell receptor beta chain emerged from a study of breast tumors, draining lymph nodes, adjacent tissues. Study findings and constraints: Compared with basal-like, luminal-like tumors shared significantly more repertoire with nontumor tissue. Data fit most tumor T cells coming from lymph node, expanding in tumor. The lymph node origin of tumor T cells was framed as consistent with a hypothesis, not demonstrated.

The germline gives CDR1 SEHNR, CDR2 FQNEAQ (reference sequence). CDR3 length: 13 amino acids. About this clonotype itself: The target antigen is unknown. A much more abundant neighbour one base away suggests this may be a read error.

Axillary draining lymph nodes of breast cancer patients supplied the node samples. TCRdb analysed the multiplex PCR reads with MiXCR anew, one entry per CDR3 protein. The sample has under 150,000 distinct CDR3 sequences; approximately 20% are singletons. This receptor was obtained from a female donor with breast cancer. Some clones in this sample may be carry-over from other donors' samples. The chain uses TRBV7-9 and TRBJ2-1, with D unclear. The sequenced sample consisted of axillary lymph node tissue. CDR3 coding DNA: TGTGCCAGCAGGCAGGCGTCCTACAATGAGCAGTCCTTC. Encoded protein: CASRQASYNEQSF.